Listed below are T cell receptor beta chains from one sample, sequenced in a study of T-cell memory formation after mild COVID-19. One entry per CDR3 protein, called by TCRdb with MiXCR from the 5' RACE reads. The sample has 500,000 to 600,000 distinct CDR3 sequences; more than 15% are singletons. Material: PBMCs or a T cell subset sorted from them (not recorded which). The receptors originated from an adult woman who had mild COVID-19 (a few samples of this study predate the infection). Cell type and time point are not known. Both conserved end residues are part of each CDR3. The order of the fields is V gene, D gene, J gene, clone size, CDR3 DNA, CDR3 protein. A D gene is named only where the DNA matches it firmly. Clone size is shown for a subset of rows, as once, few, many or a class of expanded clone.

>TRBV20-1|NA|TRBJ2-5|few
TGCAGTGCTAGAGATCTAAATTCCTTCCAAGAGACCCAGTACTTC
CSARDLNSFQETQYF
>TRBV10-3|NA|TRBJ2-1|NA
TGTGCCATCAGTGAGTCGGGGAGCGAGCAGTTCTTC
CAISESGSEQFF
>TRBV9|NA|TRBJ1-2|NA
TGTGCCAGCTCGCGGGCAGATTATGGCTACACCTTC
CASSRADYGYTF
>TRBV7-9|TRBD2|TRBJ2-1|few
TGCGCGGGGGACTTCTCCTACAATGAGCAGTTCTTC
CAGDFSYNEQFF
>TRBV24-1|NA|TRBJ1-2|NA
TGTGCCACCAGTGGGGGAGGACCCTATGGCTACACCTTC
CATSGGGPYGYTF
>TRBV20-1|TRBD1|TRBJ2-7|few
TGCAGTGCTAGAGCAACGATCCGGGACAGTCTGGGCGAGCAGTACTTC
CSARATIRDSLGEQYF
>TRBV5-1|TRBD1|TRBJ1-1|NA
TGCGCCAGCAGCTGGGGACCGGGACAGGGCTTTGAAGCTTTCTTT
CASSWGPGQGFEAFF
>TRBV20-1|TRBD1|TRBJ1-4|NA
TGCAGTGCTAGACCTCAGTGGCCGACAGGGTTTTATGAAAAACTGTTTTTT
CSARPQWPTGFYEKLFF
>TRBV4-1|NA|TRBJ2-1|NA
TGCGCCAGCAGCCGGTCCGGGACTGGTGAGCAGTTCTTC
CASSRSGTGEQFF
>TRBV29-1|NA|TRBJ2-7|NA
TGCAGCGTTGACTCGACAGGTGAAACCTACGAGCAGTACTTC
CSVDSTGETYEQYF
>TRBV10-3|NA|TRBJ1-1|NA
TGTGCCATCAAATCAGGATCCCTGGATTTGAACACTGAAGCTTTCTTT
CAIKSGSLDLNTEAFF
>TRBV7-2|NA|TRBJ2-4|NA
TGTGCCAGCAGCTTAAGTCAACAGGGAAACATTCAGTACTTC
CASSLSQQGNIQYF
>TRBV25-1|TRBD1|TRBJ1-5|few
TGTGCCAGCAGTGCTAAGACAGGGGGTGCCCAGCATTTT
CASSAKTGGAQHF
>TRBV7-9|NA|TRBJ2-1|few
TGTGCCAGCAGCTTAGACCCCGATGAGCAGTTCTTC
CASSLDPDEQFF
>TRBV30|TRBD2|TRBJ2-1|few
TGTGCTTGGGGGACTAGCTCCTACAATGAGCAGTTCTTC
CAWGTSSYNEQFF
>TRBV21-1|NA|TRBJ2-7|few
TGTGCCAGCAGCGCCCGGACTAGCCCCCTAACCTACGAGCAGTACTTC
CASSARTSPLTYEQYF
>TRBV2|TRBD2|TRBJ2-7|NA
TGTGCCAGCAGACACATGGCGGGAGCGCACGAGCAGTACTTC
CASRHMAGAHEQYF
>TRBV29-1|NA|TRBJ1-2|NA
TGCAGCGTTGAAGAGGAGGACCAATATGGCTACACCTTC
CSVEEEDQYGYTF
>TRBV9|NA|TRBJ2-1|many
TGTGCCAGCGGGGACGCTTACAATGAGCAGTTCTTC
CASGDAYNEQFF
>TRBV7-2|TRBD1|TRBJ1-6|NA
TGTGCCAGCAGCCCGGAGGGGGCTTATAATTCACCCCTCCACTTT
CASSPEGAYNSPLHF
>TRBV30|NA|TRBJ1-2|NA
TGTGCCTGCACCAAGGACAGCTATGGCTACACCTTC
CACTKDSYGYTF
>TRBV4-3|NA|TRBJ2-1|NA
TGCGCCAGCAGCCAAGGGGGGGATAGCTCCTACAATGAGCAGTTCTTC
CASSQGGDSSYNEQFF
>TRBV30|NA|TRBJ1-2|few
TGTGCCTGGAGTGTAGGGCAGGACTATGGCTACACCTTC
CAWSVGQDYGYTF
>TRBV6-5|NA|TRBJ2-7|NA
TGTGCCAGCAGTTACGGGACCGGGACACCCTACGAGCAGTACTTC
CASSYGTGTPYEQYF
>TRBV7-9|TRBD2|TRBJ2-7|NA
TGTGCCAGCAGCTTGGCGGGACTAGCGGACGAGCAGTACTTC
CASSLAGLADEQYF
>TRBV4-1|TRBD1|TRBJ2-2|many
TGCGCCAGCAGCTCGGGGACAGGGTCGAACACCGGGGAGCTGTTTTTT
CASSSGTGSNTGELFF
>TRBV13|NA|TRBJ1-1|NA
TGTGCCAGCAGCGACAGCATGAACACTGAAGCTTTCTTT
CASSDSMNTEAFF
>TRBV12-3/TRBV12-4|NA|TRBJ2-2|many
TGTGCCAGCAGTTTTTCCGGGGAGCTGTTTTTT
CASSFSGELFF
>TRBV5-1|TRBD1|TRBJ2-1|NA
TGCGCCAGCAGCTTCGGGACAGGGGGCCTCAATGAGCAGTTCTTC
CASSFGTGGLNEQFF
>TRBV30|NA|TRBJ2-7|NA
TGTGCCTGGAGTGTACGCGGGATTTACGAGCAGTACTTC
CAWSVRGIYEQYF
>TRBV30|NA|TRBJ2-6|NA
TGTGCCTGGAGTGTAGGTGGGGCCAACGTCCTGACTTTC
CAWSVGGANVLTF
>TRBV29-1|TRBD1|TRBJ2-7|NA
TGCAGCGTTCGGATTTACGGGACAGAGTTGATCTTC
CSVRIYGTELIF
>TRBV5-1|NA|TRBJ2-1|NA
TGCGCCAGCAGCTTGGTGGGGGAGAATGGTGAGCAGTTCTTC
CASSLVGENGEQFF
>TRBV11-2|TRBD2|TRBJ2-3|NA
TGTGCCAGCAGCCTGGGACTACAAAGCACAGATACGCAGTATTTT
CASSLGLQSTDTQYF
>TRBV9|TRBD2|TRBJ2-1|NA
TGTGCCAGCACCTGGGGTAGCGGGGGCCACAATGAGCAGTTCTTC
CASTWGSGGHNEQFF
>TRBV7-9|NA|TRBJ1-4|NA
TGTGCCAGCAGCTTAGCGCCGGCAGTTGAAAAACTGTTTTTT
CASSLAPAVEKLFF
>TRBV7-8|NA|TRBJ2-2|NA
TGTGCCAGCAGCCGCCGGGAGACTCCGAACACCGGGGAGCTGTTTTTT
CASSRRETPNTGELFF
>TRBV7-2|TRBD2|TRBJ2-3|NA
TGTGCCAGCAGGGAGCGGGGCCGTACAGATACGCAGTATTTT
CASRERGRTDTQYF
>TRBV19|NA|TRBJ2-5|few
TGTGCCAGTAGTATGGCGCCAAGGGGGAGCGGGCAAGAGACCCAGTACTTC
CASSMAPRGSGQETQYF
>TRBV25-1|TRBD1|TRBJ2-2|few
TGTGCCAGCAGTACCCGACAGGGGGCTAGCGGGGAGCTGTTTTTT
CASSTRQGASGELFF
>TRBV24-1|NA|TRBJ2-5|NA
TGTGCCACCAGTGCCAACCATGATGCTCAAGAGACCCAGTACTTC
CATSANHDAQETQYF
>TRBV7-9|TRBD1|TRBJ2-2|once
TGTGCCAGCAGCCCCGCAGGGACAGGGCTGAGCGGGGAGCTGTTTTTT
CASSPAGTGLSGELFF
>TRBV7-9|NA|TRBJ2-7|NA
TGTGCCAGCAGCTTAGCCGGGAACTTCTACGAGCAGTACTTC
CASSLAGNFYEQYF
>TRBV20-1|TRBD2|TRBJ2-1|few
TGCAGTGCTAGAGCGACTAGCGCAAGATACCATCGTTCCTACAATGAGCAGTTCTTC
CSARATSARYHRSYNEQFF
>TRBV15|NA|TRBJ2-2|many
TGTGCCACCAGCAGCCCGGGGCAGGGAGACACCGGGGAGCTGTTTTTT
CATSSPGQGDTGELFF
>TRBV7-9|NA|TRBJ2-3|few
TGTGCCAGCAGCTTAGCGATGGCAGGGCATCGAGCAGATACGCAGTATTTT
CASSLAMAGHRADTQYF
>TRBV6-6|NA|TRBJ1-1|few
TGTGCCAGCAGTTACCCGATCTGGGGGGGCCGGAACACTGAAGCTTTCTTT
CASSYPIWGGRNTEAFF
>TRBV7-9|TRBD2|TRBJ2-1|NA
TGTGCCAGCAGCACCACTAGCGGGGGGGCCACTGAGCAGTTCTTC
CASSTTSGGATEQFF
>TRBV29-1|NA|TRBJ2-7|few
TGCAGCGTTGGGACTATGGGAACCTACGAGCAGTACTTC
CSVGTMGTYEQYF
>TRBV29-1|NA|TRBJ2-4|NA
TGCAGCGTTGTGGGGGGGGCGGACAGTCTCAAAAACATTCAGTACTTC
CSVVGGADSLKNIQYF
>TRBV27|NA|TRBJ2-7|many
TGTGCCAGCAGTTTAATGGGGACAACCTACGAGCAGTACTTC
CASSLMGTTYEQYF
>TRBV2|NA|TRBJ2-5|NA
TGTGCCAGCGCAGGGATAGGGAGAGAGACCCAGTACTTC
CASAGIGRETQYF
>TRBV20-1|TRBD2|TRBJ2-7|NA
TGCAGTGCTAGAGGACTAGCGGGAGGGTTCTACGAGCAGTACTTC
CSARGLAGGFYEQYF
>TRBV24-1|TRBD1|TRBJ2-3|few
TGTGCCACCAGCTCGACAGGGGGCGACGATACGCAGTATTTT
CATSSTGGDDTQYF
>TRBV24-1|NA|TRBJ2-3|NA
TGTGCCACCGGACAAGACTCTCTAGGGATAACAGATACGCAGTATTTT
CATGQDSLGITDTQYF
>TRBV2|NA|TRBJ1-2|few
TGTGCCAGCACTAAGACCGACCCGAGTCCTACTTATAACTATGGCTACACCTTC
CASTKTDPSPTYNYGYTF